This is a list of T cell receptor beta chains from one sample in a study of cytomegalovirus exposure and HLA in healthy donors. Libraries were prepared by immunoSEQ multiplex PCR; TCRdb keeps only in-frame clonotypes and omits some of them. The sample includes about 150,000 clones, roughly 63% of them seen just once. The material sequenced was PBMCs. These receptor sequences come from a woman in her sixties or seventies in good health and CMV-seropositive. Each CDR3 is given with its conserved first and last residue. The order of the fields is clone size, D gene, V gene, J gene, CDR3 protein, CDR3 DNA. A D gene is named only where the DNA matches it firmly. Clone size is stated in some rows and not others, as once, few, many or a class when expanded.

clone size: .; D gene: .; V gene: TRBV27; J gene: TRBJ2-1; CDR3 protein: CASSFQASVYNEQFF; CDR3 DNA: TGTGCCAGCAGTTTCCAGGCTAGCGTATACAATGAGCAGTTCTTC
clone size: .; D gene: TRBD1; V gene: TRBV28; J gene: TRBJ1-1; CDR3 protein: CASSTGTGKAEAFF; CDR3 DNA: TGTGCCAGCAGTACCGGGACAGGGAAGGCTGAAGCTTTCTTT
clone size: few; D gene: .; V gene: TRBV7-2; J gene: TRBJ1-1; CDR3 protein: CASSLRRVNTEAFF; CDR3 DNA: TGTGCCAGCAGCTTACGGAGGGTGAACACTGAAGCTTTCTTT
clone size: .; D gene: .; V gene: TRBV4-1; J gene: TRBJ2-7; CDR3 protein: CASSPSGRTEYEQYF; CDR3 DNA: TGCGCCAGCAGTCCAAGTGGCCGGACAGAGTACGAGCAGTACTTC
clone size: .; D gene: TRBD1; V gene: TRBV28; J gene: TRBJ1-2; CDR3 protein: CASSFDRGRDGYTF; CDR3 DNA: TGTGCCAGCAGTTTCGACAGGGGGCGCGACGGCTACACCTTC
clone size: few; D gene: TRBD2; V gene: TRBV7-2; J gene: TRBJ2-1; CDR3 protein: CASSLGRGLAGGNEQFF; CDR3 DNA: TGTGCCAGCAGCTTAGGACGAGGACTAGCGGGAGGCAATGAGCAGTTCTTC
clone size: .; D gene: TRBD2; V gene: TRBV6-5; J gene: TRBJ2-1; CDR3 protein: CASSYTKGLAGPFQFF; CDR3 DNA: TGTGCCAGCAGTTACACAAAGGGACTAGCGGGGCCCTTTCAGTTCTTC
clone size: .; D gene: TRBD1; V gene: TRBV5-1; J gene: TRBJ2-2; CDR3 protein: CASSWGQVDGELFF; CDR3 DNA: TGCGCCAGCAGCTGGGGACAGGTCGACGGGGAGCTGTTTTTT
clone size: .; D gene: TRBD1; V gene: TRBV2; J gene: TRBJ1-4; CDR3 protein: CASSPDRMNEKLFF; CDR3 DNA: TGTGCCAGCAGTCCGGACAGGATGAATGAAAAACTGTTTTTT
clone size: few; D gene: TRBD1; V gene: TRBV6-6; J gene: TRBJ1-1; CDR3 protein: CASSYLDRAEAFF; CDR3 DNA: TGTGCCAGCAGTTACTTGGACAGGGCCGAAGCTTTCTTT
clone size: .; D gene: .; V gene: TRBV11-2; J gene: TRBJ1-1; CDR3 protein: CASSLSRGTEAFF; CDR3 DNA: TGTGCCAGCAGCCTTTCCCGGGGGACTGAAGCTTTCTTT
clone size: .; D gene: .; V gene: TRBV7-9; J gene: TRBJ1-1; CDR3 protein: CASSPGDEAFF; CDR3 DNA: TGTGCCAGCAGCCCAGGGGATGAAGCTTTCTTT
clone size: few; D gene: .; V gene: TRBV7-2; J gene: TRBJ1-4; CDR3 protein: CASSSWGGGQSEKLFF; CDR3 DNA: TGTGCCAGCAGCTCCTGGGGCGGGGGGCAGTCAGAAAAACTGTTTTTT
clone size: .; D gene: TRBD1; V gene: TRBV6-5; J gene: TRBJ1-2; CDR3 protein: CASTMDRESGYTF; CDR3 DNA: TGTGCCAGCACCATGGACAGGGAGAGTGGCTACACCTTC
clone size: .; D gene: .; V gene: TRBV27; J gene: TRBJ1-1; CDR3 protein: CASSIQGNTEAFF; CDR3 DNA: TGTGCCAGCAGTATCCAGGGGAACACTGAAGCTTTCTTT
clone size: .; D gene: .; V gene: TRBV4-1; J gene: TRBJ2-1; CDR3 protein: CASSQVSVAPNEQFF; CDR3 DNA: TGCGCCAGCAGCCAAGTGAGCGTAGCACCGAATGAGCAGTTCTTC
clone size: once; D gene: .; V gene: TRBV7-2; J gene: TRBJ2-4; CDR3 protein: CASSFIQVGNIQYF; CDR3 DNA: TGTGCCAGCAGCTTCATACAGGTCGGAAACATTCAGTACTTC
clone size: .; D gene: TRBD1; V gene: TRBV5-1; J gene: TRBJ2-2; CDR3 protein: CASSQGQGWTGELFF; CDR3 DNA: TGCGCCAGCAGCCAGGGACAGGGGTGGACCGGGGAGCTGTTTTTT
clone size: .; D gene: .; V gene: TRBV4-3; J gene: TRBJ1-3; CDR3 protein: CASSQDPQGPIGNTIYF; CDR3 DNA: TGCGCCAGCAGCCAAGACCCCCAGGGGCCCATCGGAAACACCATATATTTT
clone size: .; D gene: .; V gene: TRBV2; J gene: TRBJ1-1; CDR3 protein: CASSAQSNTEAFF; CDR3 DNA: TGTGCCAGCAGTGCCCAATCGAACACTGAAGCTTTCTTT
clone size: .; D gene: TRBD2; V gene: TRBV29-1; J gene: TRBJ2-1; CDR3 protein: CSVDRAGNYNEQFF; CDR3 DNA: TGCAGCGTTGATCGAGCGGGAAACTACAATGAGCAGTTCTTC
clone size: .; D gene: .; V gene: TRBV6-1; J gene: TRBJ2-1; CDR3 protein: CASREISYHEQFF; CDR3 DNA: TGTGCCAGCAGGGAGATTTCATACCATGAGCAGTTCTTC
clone size: .; D gene: .; V gene: TRBV5-1; J gene: TRBJ1-1; CDR3 protein: CASSLDPVEAFF; CDR3 DNA: TGCGCCAGCAGCTTGGATCCAGTTGAAGCTTTCTTT
clone size: .; D gene: TRBD2; V gene: TRBV28; J gene: TRBJ2-5; CDR3 protein: CASSSSSAGTSYTQYF; CDR3 DNA: TGTGCCAGCAGTTCGTCCTCCGCCGGGACTAGCTATACCCAGTACTTC
clone size: .; D gene: .; V gene: TRBV21-1; J gene: TRBJ2-1; CDR3 protein: CASSEDRGSYNEQFF; CDR3 DNA: TGTGCCAGCAGCGAGGACAGGGGATCCTACAATGAGCAGTTCTTC
clone size: .; D gene: TRBD1; V gene: TRBV7-2; J gene: TRBJ2-5; CDR3 protein: CASSLGTGGETQYF; CDR3 DNA: TGTGCCAGCAGCTTAGGGACAGGGGGAGAGACCCAGTACTTC
clone size: few; D gene: .; V gene: TRBV4-3; J gene: TRBJ2-3; CDR3 protein: CASSQDGLTGTDTQYF; CDR3 DNA: TGCGCCAGCAGCCAGGATGGACTCACGGGCACAGATACGCAGTATTTT
clone size: few; D gene: .; V gene: TRBV7-9; J gene: TRBJ2-2; CDR3 protein: CASSSRTENTGELFF; CDR3 DNA: TGTGCCAGCAGCTCCCGGACAGAGAACACCGGGGAGCTGTTTTTT
clone size: .; D gene: .; V gene: TRBV5-1; J gene: TRBJ2-7; CDR3 protein: CASREGSYEQYF; CDR3 DNA: TGCGCCAGCAGGGAGGGGTCCTACGAGCAGTACTTC
clone size: few; D gene: .; V gene: TRBV4-3; J gene: TRBJ1-6; CDR3 protein: CASSQDIRLSGAGDNSPLHF; CDR3 DNA: TGCGCCAGCAGCCAAGATATCAGGCTATCAGGGGCAGGGGATAATTCACCCCTCCACTTT
clone size: .; D gene: TRBD2; V gene: TRBV7-6; J gene: TRBJ2-5; CDR3 protein: CASSLGLGLGTSDRQETQYF; CDR3 DNA: TGTGCCAGCAGCTTAGGGTTAGGGTTGGGGACTAGCGACCGACAAGAGACCCAGTACTTC
clone size: .; D gene: .; V gene: TRBV13; J gene: TRBJ2-7; CDR3 protein: CASSPTLQGEYEQYF; CDR3 DNA: TGTGCCAGCAGCCCGACCCTACAGGGCGAGTACGAGCAGTACTTC
clone size: few; D gene: TRBD1; V gene: TRBV7-9; J gene: TRBJ1-2; CDR3 protein: CASSLRQGNGYTF; CDR3 DNA: TGTGCCAGCAGCCTAAGACAGGGCAATGGCTACACCTTC
clone size: once; D gene: .; V gene: TRBV7-2; J gene: TRBJ2-4; CDR3 protein: CASSREGKNIQYF; CDR3 DNA: TGTGCCAGCAGCCGAGAGGGCAAAAACATTCAGTACTTC
clone size: .; D gene: .; V gene: TRBV5-6; J gene: TRBJ2-7; CDR3 protein: CASSLPLGYEQYF; CDR3 DNA: TGTGCCAGCAGCTTGCCCCTCGGGTACGAGCAGTACTTC
clone size: few; D gene: .; V gene: TRBV28; J gene: TRBJ2-5; CDR3 protein: CASSFSGKGETQYF; CDR3 DNA: TGTGCCAGCAGTTTTTCGGGGAAAGGAGAGACCCAGTACTTC
clone size: .; D gene: TRBD2; V gene: TRBV7-9; J gene: TRBJ2-2; CDR3 protein: CASSRSGYTGELFF; CDR3 DNA: TGTGCCAGCAGCCGTAGCGGGTACACCGGGGAGCTGTTTTTT
clone size: .; D gene: TRBD1; V gene: TRBV10-3; J gene: TRBJ2-7; CDR3 protein: CATLPGQSGDEQYF; CDR3 DNA: TGTGCCACCCTACCGGGACAGTCGGGCGACGAGCAGTACTTC
clone size: .; D gene: TRBD2; V gene: TRBV5-1; J gene: TRBJ2-5; CDR3 protein: CASSSSHSGTAQGAQYF; CDR3 DNA: TGCGCCAGCAGCTCGTCCCATAGCGGGACCGCTCAAGGGGCCCAGTACTTC
clone size: .; D gene: TRBD1; V gene: TRBV18; J gene: TRBJ2-1; CDR3 protein: CASSPLLEQGNEQFF; CDR3 DNA: TGTGCCAGCTCACCATTACTAGAACAGGGGAATGAGCAGTTCTTC
clone size: .; D gene: .; V gene: TRBV14; J gene: TRBJ1-5; CDR3 protein: CASSPSSGDQPQHF; CDR3 DNA: TGTGCCAGCAGCCCTTCGTCGGGGGATCAGCCCCAGCATTTT
clone size: .; D gene: .; V gene: TRBV6-1; J gene: TRBJ1-2; CDR3 protein: CASSANGQSYGYTF; CDR3 DNA: TGTGCCAGCAGTGCCAATGGACAGAGCTATGGCTACACCTTC